One and the same sample provided the 21 T cell receptor beta chains below, sequenced in a study of CD8 T cells in ankylosing spondylitis. TCRdb redid the calling of the 5' RACE reads with MiXCR, one entry per CDR3 protein. Among roughly 30,000 distinct CDR3 sequences, approximately 14% were seen once, and the ten largest hold roughly 36%. Sequencing input: blood. Source of these receptors: a male donor with ankylosing spondylitis or in good health (not recorded which).

By frequency in the sample, this clonotype is medium-sized. This sequence joins TRBV6-6 and TRBJ2-7; no clear D. The CDR3 has 12 amino acids. From germline, CDR1 is MNHNY and CDR2 SVGAGI (reference sequence). V was cut by 4 bases and J by 7 bases, with 11 bases left in between. CDR3 amino acids: CASSSFQDEQYF. Here the CDR3 DNA reads TGTGCCAGCAGTTCCTTTCAAGATGAGCAGTACTTC.

Worth noting for this clonotype: The junction differs from germline at one of its ends, possibly a read error. The rearrangement links TRBV28 to TRBJ1-4; 7 bases agree with TRBD1. The CDR3 extends over 15 amino acids. CDR1 and CDR2 (germline): MDHEN, SYDVKM. The CDR3 is CASSQMGQTNEKLVF. The CDR3 region has the DNA TGTGCCAGCAGTCAAATGGGACAGACTAATGAAAAACTGGTTTTT.

This clonotype was picked up a small number of times. The V gene is TRBV4-1, the J gene TRBJ2-1; D might be TRBD2 (5 bases). The CDR3 is 14 residues long. CDR1 and CDR2 (germline): MGHRA, YSYEKL. V lost 0 bases and J 6 bases, leaving 9 bases between the germline ends. The CDR3 here is CASSQDAGLNEQFF. The CDR3 bases are TGCGCCAGCAGCCAAGATGCGGGCCTCAATGAGCAGTTCTTC.

This clonotype was seen a few times. This rearrangement joins TRBV28 to TRBJ2-5, with 10 bases aligning to TRBD1. Trimming at V came to 3 bases and at J to 4 bases, leaving 11 bases not matched to a gene. Germline-derived CDR1 and CDR2 are MDHEN and SYDVKM. This CDR3 is built from 17 residues. The CDR3: CASSFAASTGGAETQYF. The CDR3, as DNA: TGTGCCAGCAGTTTCGCCGCCTCGACAGGGGGCGCAGAGACCCAGTACTTC.

This clonotype was detected only a few times. J is TRBJ2-5 and V is TRBV5-5; TRBD1 might be the D (6 bases). V lost 4 bases and J 2 bases, leaving 21 bases between the germline ends. CDR3 size: 17 residues. Germline V gene sequence: CDR1 SGHKS, CDR2 YYEKEE (reference sequence). CDR3 amino acids: CASSPLGTSLIQETQYF. CDR3 sequence (DNA): TGTGCCAGCAGCCCCCTTGGGACATCTCTTATTCAAGAGACCCAGTACTTC.

The sample holds many counts of this clonotype. The V call is TRBV6-2 or TRBV6-3, the J call TRBJ2-7; 8 nucleotides match TRBD2. The CDR3 is 18 amino acids. Germline CDR1 is MNHEY and CDR2 is SVGEGT. Trimming cost V 2 bases and J 5 bases; bases outside gene matches: 17. The CDR3 loop reads CASSYVSGAVRTIHEQYV. CDR3 nucleotides: TGTGCCAGCAGTTACGTTAGCGGGGCAGTGAGAACGATCCACGAGCAGTACGTC.

This clonotype turned up a few times. The genes are TRBV11-3 and TRBJ2-1; D gene unclear. The CDR3 is 15 amino acids. Looked up from germline, CDR1 is SGHNT and CDR2 is YENEEA. Trimming took 2 bases from V and 1 from J, leaving 9 bases between them. The CDR3 DNA follows: TGTGCCAGCAGCTTAAGGCAAACATCCTACAATGAGCAGTTCTTC. This sequence encodes CASSLRQTSYNEQFF.

This clonotype was observed many times. This chain links TRBV6-4 with TRBJ2-3; 10 nucleotides line up with TRBD1. Germline loops: CDR1 MRHNA, CDR2 SNTAGT. The CDR3 is 14 residues long. After removal of 6 bases from V and 1 base from J, the junction contained 1 base not matched to a gene. As DNA, the CDR3 is TGTGCCAGCAGCGGGACAGGGGGCACAGATACGCAGTATTTT. This translates into CASSGTGGTDTQYF.

In this sample, this clonotype turned up many times. The chain joins TRBV7-9 to TRBJ1-1; D unresolved. CDR1 SEHNR and CDR2 FQNEAQ come from the germline V gene (reference sequence). This CDR3 is 14 amino acids long. V was shortened by 2 bases and J by 4 bases, with 11 bases between the two germline ends. This chain's CDR3 is CASSLNSGGTEAFF. The CDR3 DNA sequence: TGTGCCAGCAGCTTAAACAGCGGAGGCACTGAAGCTTTCTTT.

The chain uses TRBV7-2 and TRBJ1-1; D ambiguous. Per the germline V gene, CDR1 is SGHTA and CDR2 is FQGNSA. V lost 4 bases and J lost 1, with 10 bases in between. The CDR3 totals 14 residues. In DNA form, the CDR3 reads TGTGCCAGCAGCTGGGTTACCTCGAACACTGAAGCTTTCTTT. It codes for CASSWVTSNTEAFF.

This clonotype was counted a few times. The chain carries TRBV20-1 and TRBJ1-5, with TRBD1 as a possible D gene (5 bases). The germline V and J ends were trimmed by 6 bases and 5 bases, with 11 bases remaining between them. Germline V CDR1 and CDR2: DFQATT, SNEGSKA (reference sequence). The length of the CDR3 is 12 residues. CDR3 nucleotides: TGCAGTGCCTCAGGGTCCGATCAGCCCCAGCATTTT. As protein: CSASGSDQPQHF.

This clonotype came up many times. The rearrangement joins TRBV29-1 to TRBJ2-7, with 9 bases matching TRBD2. Germline V CDR1 and CDR2: SQVTM, ANQGSEA. The V and J ends lost 4 bases and 4 bases, in that order; junction bases with no gene match: 17. The CDR3 has 17 amino acids. CDR3 loop: CSVVMTSGLASGYEQYF. The CDR3 region has the DNA TGCAGCGTTGTAATGACCTCCGGACTAGCGTCTGGGTACGAGCAGTACTTC.

At least ten counts were recorded for this clonotype. Here the CDR3 DNA reads TGTGCCAGCAGCTTATCGCAGGGACAGGGGGACACTGAAGCTTTCTTT. This sequence encodes CASSLSQGQGDTEAFF. V is TRBV7-9 and J is TRBJ1-1; 11 bases are a match to TRBD1. This CDR3 spans 16 amino acids. The germline gives CDR1 SEHNR, CDR2 FQNEAQ (reference sequence). The V segment lost 2 bases and the J segment 3 bases; nucleotides outside the gene matches: 5. Looking up the rest from reference TRBV7-9 and TRBJ1-1 gives the full variable domain: DTGVSQNPRHKITKRGQNVTFRCDPISEHNRLYWYRQTLGQGPEFLTYFQNEAQLEKSRLLSDRFSAERPKGSFSTLEIQRTEQGDSAMYLCASSLSQGQGDTEAFFGQGTRLTVV.

There are a few counts of this clonotype. This CDR3 reads CASSLTLTGELFF. The CDR3, as DNA: TGCGCCAGCAGCTTGACACTTACCGGGGAGCTGTTTTTT. The chain joins TRBV5-1 to TRBJ2-2; no clear D gene. Germline V gene sequence: CDR1 SGHRS, CDR2 YFSETQ. Trimming left V 1 base short and J 5 bases short, with 6 bases between. The CDR3 spans 13 residues.

The V call is TRBV7-6, the J call TRBJ1-3, with 9 bases matching TRBD1. Germline V gene lookup returns CDR1 SGHVS and CDR2 FNYEAQ. V lost 4 bases, J lost 4 bases, and 8 bases stayed unmatched. The CDR3 runs 16 residues. The CDR3, as DNA: TGTGCCAGCAGCTCCCCTGACAGGGGGAGAGGAAACACCATATATTTT. It codes for CASSSPDRGRGNTIYF. The complete variable domain, with remaining parts taken from reference TRBV7-6 and TRBJ1-3, reads GAGVSQSPRYKVTKRGQDVALRCDPISGHVSLYWYRQALGQGPEFLTYFNYEAQQDKSGLPNDRFSAERPEGSISTLTIQRTEQRDSAMYRCASSSPDRGRGNTIYFGEGSWLTVV.

The table lists this clonotype with a few counts. This chain connects TRBV20-1 to TRBJ2-7; D gene unclear. Germline-derived CDR1 and CDR2 are DFQATT and SNEGSKA (reference sequence). CDR3 length equals 14 residues. V lost 0 bases and J lost 7, with 16 bases in between. DNA for the CDR3: TGCAGTGCTAGAGATCCTAGGGCCCTTAAAGAGCAGTACTTC. Translation gives CSARDPRALKEQYF.

Here the CDR3 DNA reads TGTGCCAGCAGCACATTACCCTTGTCCACAGATACGCAGTATTTT. Translating gives CASSTLPLSTDTQYF. This chain joins TRBV7-2 and TRBJ2-3; D is uncertain. With 5 bases removed from V and 2 bases from J, the gap between germline ends came to 14 bases. Germline V gene data show CDR1 as SGHTA and CDR2 as FQGNSA. The CDR3 contains 15 residues.

This clonotype has only a few counts. V is TRBV7-3 and J is TRBJ2-6; unclear D gene. Trimming took off 4 bases at V and 0 bases at J, with 7 bases between the two ends. The CDR3 has 15 residues. Germline loops: CDR1 SGHTA, CDR2 FQGTGA. The CDR3 spells CASSSSSSGANVLTF. The CDR3, as DNA: TGTGCCAGCAGCTCCTCCAGCTCTGGGGCCAACGTCCTGACTTTC.

Notes on this clonotype: One junction end disagrees with the germline gene, perhaps due to a read error. The V gene is TRBV6-5, the J gene TRBJ1-4; the D is unclear. CDR3 size: 15 residues. From germline, CDR1 is MNHEY and CDR2 SVGAGI. CDR3 loop: CATSVSGRRVEKLFF. CDR3 bases: TGTGCCACCAGTGTGTCGGGTCGACGAGTTGAAAAACTGTTTTTT.

This clonotype was observed at least ten times. V is TRBV15 and J is TRBJ1-6, with TRBD1 identical over 8 bases. Germline values: CDR1 LNHNV, CDR2 YYDKDF (reference sequence). There are 15 residues in the CDR3. J gave up 7 bases and V 2 bases, and 4 bases lay outside the gene matches. The CDR3 DNA reads TGTGCCACCAGCAGACTTCCAGGGGGCAATTCACCCCTCCACTTT. Translating gives CATSRLPGGNSPLHF. The full variable domain, with the rest looked up from reference TRBV15 and TRBJ1-6, is DAMVIQNPRYQVTQFGKPVTLSCSQTLNHNVMYWYQQKSSQAPKLLFHYYDKDFNNEADTPDNFQSRRPNTSFCFLDIRSPGLGDTAMYLCATSRLPGGNSPLHFGNGTRLTVT.

This clonotype has only a few counts. The chain employs TRBV12-3 or TRBV12-4 and TRBJ1-4; weak D call: TRBD1 (5 bases). V lost 6 bases to trimming and J lost 11 bases, with 22 bases between them. This CDR3 region has 15 residues. This CDR3 reads CASSSAGTATRKLFF. The CDR3 coding sequence is TGTGCCAGCAGCAGTGCCGGGACTGCAACGCGGAAACTGTTTTTT.